This T cell receptor (beta chain) was retrieved from a study of a mutant IDH1 vaccine in newly diagnosed glioma. About the research overall: Investigators started vaccination 4-6 weeks after radiotherapy alone, or with temozolomide cycles. Study outcomes and limitations: Evidence of vaccine-induced immune responses was documented in roughly 93% of patients.

A note on this clone: Its antigen is as yet unknown.

This table comes from immunoSEQ multiplex PCR, and its TCRdb copy is limited to in-frame clones, with some not included. The sample yields 12,000 or so clones, roughly 91% seen once. Indicated time point: week 5, during vaccination. Every vaccine dose comprised 300 ug of mutant IDH1 20-mer peptide plus topical imiquimod. The astrocytomas were IDH1-mutant, ATRX-negative, and WHO grade 3 or 4. Germline trimming cut 4 bases from V and 15 bases from J; bases unmatched to any gene: 14. Germline loops: CDR1 SNHLY, CDR2 FYNNEI. This CDR3 contains 14 residues. This sequence joins TRBV2 and TRBJ2-1; 8 positions agree with TRBD2. This sample comprised PBMCs, obtained from a glioma patient whose treatment included an IDH1 peptide vaccine. The TCR comes from a woman in her thirties or forties with glioma. Some clones in this sample may be carry-over from other donors' samples. This CDR3 is CASSAGGRVGAGFF. The CDR3 DNA sequence: TGTGCCAGCAGTGCGGGGGGGCGTGTGGGGGCTGGGTTCTTC. The variable domain in full, completed from reference TRBV2 and TRBJ2-1, reads EPEVTQTPSHQVTQMGQEVILRCVPISNHLYFYWYRQILGQKVEFLVSFYNNEISEKSEIFDDQFSVERPDGSNFTLKIRSTKLEDSAMYFCASSAGGRVGAGFFGPGTRLTVL.